A single count supports the clone carrying this T cell receptor beta chain. Allocation to cohorts depended on clinical history reported by the participants. Two negative PCRs, clearance, or symptom resolution characterized the recovered Cohort 3 donors. The record originates from a study of blood T cell repertoires in COVID-19. The wider study: COVID-19 samples from acute and convalescent phases originated in the United States, Italy and Spain.

CDR1 and CDR2 from the germline V gene are MGHRA and YSYEKL. After removal of 3 bases from V and 0 bases from J, the junction contained 3 bases not matched to a gene. The CDR3 spans 16 residues. Generated by immunoSEQ multiplex PCR, the TCRdb table keeps only in-frame clones and is missing some. The sample contains 390,000 or so clones, about 86% of which appear only once. The receptor's source is a woman in her 50s who had recovered from COVID-19. The V call is TRBV4-1, the J call TRBJ1-4; 8 bases line up with TRBD1. The material sequenced was PBMCs or T cells enriched from blood (not recorded which). CDR3 DNA: TGCGCCAGCAGCCAGGACAGGGACCCAACTAATGAAAAACTGTTTTTT. Translation: CASSQDRDPTNEKLFF.